The rows below give T cell receptor beta chains drawn from one sample of a study of T-cell reconstitution after alpha-beta-depleted transplantation in children. TCRdb itself ran the PCR reads through MiXCR, one entry per CDR3 protein. The table has 200,000 to 250,000 distinct CDR3 sequences, around 9.9% seen once. The sequences come from PBMCs, collected before TCRalphabeta/CD19-depleted stem cell transplant. Receptor source: a child under two years old with acute myeloid leukemia, due to receive a stem cell transplant. CDR3s include the opening cysteine and the closing phenylalanine or tryptophan. D genes are given only for firm matches. Size values are once, few and many counts, or a class for expanded clones, and some rows have none.

many,TRBJ2-3,TRBD1,TRBV24-1,TGTGCCACCAGTGATTCCGGACAGGGCGGCACAGATACGCAGTATTTT,CATSDSGQGGTDTQYF
few,TRBJ2-5,.,TRBV12-3/TRBV12-4,TGTGCCAGCACCTCCGGGACACCTTCCTACCAAGAGACCCAGTACTTC,CASTSGTPSYQETQYF
many,TRBJ2-7,TRBD2,TRBV9,TGTGCCAGCAGCGCCGATGGACTAGTGGGCTACGAGCAGTACTTC,CASSADGLVGYEQYF
.,TRBJ1-1,.,TRBV19,TGTGCCAGTAGTTTCGTGGACGGGAACACTGAAGCTTTCTTT,CASSFVDGNTEAFF
many,TRBJ2-5,.,TRBV24-1,TGTGCCACCAGTGATTTAACAGGCACCCAAGAGACCCAGTACTTC,CATSDLTGTQETQYF
many,TRBJ2-7,TRBD2,TRBV28,TGTGCCAGCAGTATGACTAGCGGGAGGGCCCGGGAGCAGTACTTC,CASSMTSGRAREQYF
many,TRBJ1-4,TRBD1,TRBV9,TGTGCCAGCAGCGTTTCAGGACAGGGGGGTGAAAAACTGTTTTTT,CASSVSGQGGEKLFF
many,TRBJ2-1,.,TRBV7-6,TGTGCCAGCAGCTTACGAGACTACAATGAGCAGTTCTTC,CASSLRDYNEQFF
many,TRBJ2-7,TRBD1,TRBV20-1,TGCAGTGCTAAAGGGACAGGGGCAACGAACCACGAGCAGTACTTC,CSAKGTGATNHEQYF
many,TRBJ2-2,.,TRBV3-1,TGTGCCAGCAGCCAAGAGCTAGTCGGGGAGCTGTTTTTT,CASSQELVGELFF
many,TRBJ2-7,TRBD2,TRBV5-1,TGCGCCAGCAGCTTAACCGGGACTATCTACGAGCAGTACTTC,CASSLTGTIYEQYF
many,TRBJ2-1,TRBD2,TRBV20-1,TGCAGTGCTACGGGACTAGCGGGCGATGAGCAGTTCTTC,CSATGLAGDEQFF
many,TRBJ2-3,.,TRBV6-5,TGTGCCAGCAGTTACGGGACTCCGACACGGGATACGCAGTATTTT,CASSYGTPTRDTQYF
many,TRBJ2-3,TRBD1,TRBV20-1,TGCAGTGAAGGGACAGGGGGGCAAGATACGCAGTATTTT,CSEGTGGQDTQYF
many,TRBJ2-3,TRBD2,TRBV20-1,TGCAGTGCTAGAGAACTAGCGGGAGGTAGCACAGATACGCAGTATTTT,CSARELAGGSTDTQYF
many,TRBJ2-3,.,TRBV5-1,TGCGCCAGCAGCTTTGAGGGACCTAGCACAGATACGCAGTATTTT,CASSFEGPSTDTQYF
.,TRBJ1-5,TRBD1,TRBV6-5,TGTGCCGGCAGTTCGACAGGGGATGGGCAGTCCCAGCATTTT,CAGSSTGDGQSQHF
many,TRBJ2-3,.,TRBV6-2/TRBV6-3,TGTGCCAGCAGACCACAGCTTCCGGGGGATACGCAGTATTTT,CASRPQLPGDTQYF
many,TRBJ1-1,.,TRBV5-1,TGCGCCAGCAGCTTGGAAACTCACATGAACACTGAAGCTTTCTTT,CASSLETHMNTEAFF
few,TRBJ2-4,.,TRBV6-2/TRBV6-3,TGTGCCGCCAGGGAGGTGGGGAAAAACATTCAGTACTTC,CAAREVGKNIQYF
.,TRBJ2-1,.,TRBV28,TGTGCCAGCAGTTTACGACAGACTGAGCAGTTCTTC,CASSLRQTEQFF
many,TRBJ2-4,.,TRBV20-1,TGCAGTGCATTCGTCGCAGGGAAAAACATTCAGTACTTC,CSAFVAGKNIQYF
many,TRBJ2-1,.,TRBV5-5,TGTGCCAGCAGCTTGGGGGGTTTCAACAATGAGCAGTTCTTC,CASSLGGFNNEQFF
many,TRBJ1-2,.,TRBV7-6,TGTGCCAGCAGTAATACCGTTGGCTACACCTTC,CASSNTVGYTF
.,TRBJ2-3,.,TRBV25-1,TGTGCCAGCGGTAGATTGTATGGGGCGCAGTATTTT,CASGRLYGAQYF
many,TRBJ2-1,.,TRBV6-5,TGTGCCAGCAGCCAACGGGTACCCAATGAGCAGTTCTTC,CASSQRVPNEQFF
many,TRBJ1-6,.,TRBV12-3/TRBV12-4,TGTGCCAGCACCCGCGGGCAGAGGAATTCACCCCTCCACTTT,CASTRGQRNSPLHF
many,TRBJ2-7,TRBD2,TRBV18,TGTGCCAGCTCACCAGGGACTAACTACGAGCAGTACTTC,CASSPGTNYEQYF
few,TRBJ1-1,.,TRBV7-8,TGTGCCAGCAGCTTCCCGACAGGAAGAGGTGAAGGTGAAGCTTTCTTT,CASSFPTGRGEGEAFF
many,TRBJ2-7,.,TRBV6-5,TGTGCCAGCAGTTACCCGGAGGGAAGGAGTGAGCAGTACTTC,CASSYPEGRSEQYF
few,TRBJ1-1,TRBD1,TRBV19,TGTGCCAGTAGTATTGGAGGGGGCGGCCTCATGAACACTGAAGCTTTCTTT,CASSIGGGGLMNTEAFF
.,TRBJ2-3,TRBD2,TRBV3-1,TGCCCCATCAGCCAAGCCTCCGGACTAGCGGGCACAGATACGCAGTATTTT,CPISQASGLAGTDTQYF
.,TRBJ2-7,TRBD1,TRBV5-6,TGTGCCAGCAGCCCGACAGGGGCGTCCTACGAGCAGTACTTC,CASSPTGASYEQYF
few,TRBJ2-2,.,TRBV19,TGTGCCAGTATGGTGAAGTACGGGGAGCTGTTTTTT,CASMVKYGELFF
many,TRBJ1-2,.,TRBV5-1,TGCGCCAGCAGCTTGGCCATGGGAGCTGGGCGCTACACCTTC,CASSLAMGAGRYTF
many,TRBJ2-1,.,TRBV12-3/TRBV12-4,TGTGCCAGCAGTTTTTCCAGGTTTAATGAGCAGTTCTTC,CASSFSRFNEQFF
many,TRBJ2-1,.,TRBV12-3/TRBV12-4,TGTGCCAGCAGTTACGACTGGAAGGCCTACAATGAGCAGTTCTTC,CASSYDWKAYNEQFF
many,TRBJ2-2,.,TRBV12-3/TRBV12-4,TGTGCCAGCAGTGGAGCCGGGGAGCTGTTTTTT,CASSGAGELFF
many,TRBJ2-7,TRBD2,TRBV5-6,TGTGCCAGCAGCTTGTTACTAGCGGGAGTTAACGAGCAGTACTTC,CASSLLLAGVNEQYF